The rows below give T cell receptor beta chains drawn from one sample of a study of blood T cell repertoires in COVID-19. Clones were read by immunoSEQ multiplex PCR, and TCRdb kept only the in-frame ones, dropping some. The sample has fewer than 200,000 clones, about 91% seen once. Sequences were obtained from peripheral blood. The receptors here all came from a woman aged 60-75 years who had recovered from COVID-19. Both conserved end residues are part of each CDR3. The D gene is left open where the match is weak. Clone size is given for some rows only: seen once, a few or many times, or a class if the clone is expanded.

>NA|TRBV5-1|TRBJ2-7|15|NA
TGCGCCACCCGGGCGGGGACTGAAGCCACCTACGAGCAGTACTTC
CATRAGTEATYEQYF
>NA|TRBV28|TRBJ2-6|17|NA
TGTGCCAGCGTCGGCCGGGACATTAACTCTGGGGCCAACGTCCTGACTTTC
CASVGRDINSGANVLTF
>TRBD1|TRBV9|TRBJ2-3|16|NA
TGTGCCAGCAGCGTAGTCGACAGGGCTAGCACAGATACGCAGTATTTT
CASSVVDRASTDTQYF
>TRBD1|TRBV5-1|TRBJ1-1|17|NA
TGCGCCAGCAGCGGAAACAGGGGGCAGGATTGGCGCACTGAAGCTTTCTTT
CASSGNRGQDWRTEAFF
>TRBD1|TRBV2|TRBJ2-3|14|NA
TGTGCCAGCAAGTTGGCAGGGGGCCCAGATACGCAGTATTTT
CASKLAGGPDTQYF
>TRBD1|TRBV18|TRBJ2-7|15|NA
TGTGCCAGCTCACCACTGGGACAGGGGGTAGGCGAGCAGTACTTC
CASSPLGQGVGEQYF
>TRBD1|TRBV11-2|TRBJ1-3|19|NA
TGTGCCAGCAGCCCCGGGACAGCTTTCCTTCTCGATTCTGGAAACACCATATATTTT
CASSPGTAFLLDSGNTIYF
>NA|TRBV5-1|TRBJ1-6|15|NA
TGCGCCAGCAGCTCGGGAGCACAGTATAATTCACCCCTCCACTTT
CASSSGAQYNSPLHF
>TRBD1|TRBV2|TRBJ1-5|15|NA
TGTGCCAGCAGGGGGACAGGGCGTAGCAATCAGCCCCAGCATTTT
CASRGTGRSNQPQHF
>TRBD1|TRBV6-1|TRBJ1-2|17|NA
TGTGCCAGCAGTGAAAGGGGACAGGGGGCGCTTTTGAATGGCTACACCTTC
CASSERGQGALLNGYTF
>NA|TRBV21-1|TRBJ1-3|21|few
TGTGCCAGCAGCACACAAAGGGCCCCCCCGGCGCAGGGGGAAACTGGAAACACCATATATTTT
CASSTQRAPPAQGETGNTIYF
>TRBD2|TRBV29-1|TRBJ2-1|16|NA
TGCAGCGTTGGGTCCCGGCCGAGCGGGGGGCTCGATGAGCAGTTCTTC
CSVGSRPSGGLDEQFF
>TRBD2|TRBV28|TRBJ2-1|16|NA
TGTGCCAGCACCCAACTAGCGGGGGGGCCCTACAATGAGCAGTTCTTC
CASTQLAGGPYNEQFF
>TRBD1|TRBV7-3|TRBJ1-1|15|NA
TGTGCCAGCAGCTTAAGCGTAACAGGGGACACTGAAGCTTTCTTT
CASSLSVTGDTEAFF
>TRBD1|TRBV7-8|TRBJ2-7|15|once
TGTGCCAGCAGCTTAGCGGGGACAGGCGCCTACGAGCAGTACTTC
CASSLAGTGAYEQYF
>NA|TRBV21-1|TRBJ1-5|13|NA
TGTGCCAGCAGCAATAAGGGGTGTCAGCCCCAGCATTTT
CASSNKGCQPQHF
>TRBD2|TRBV15|TRBJ2-7|14|NA
TGTGCCACCAGCAGAGCTAGCGGGGGGGCCGAGCAGTACTTC
CATSRASGGAEQYF
>NA|TRBV18|TRBJ2-5|13|NA
TGTGCCAGCTCACCGTTGAGCACCGAGACCCAGTACTTC
CASSPLSTETQYF
>NA|TRBV19|TRBJ2-3|14|NA
TGTGCCAGTAGTGGATCGGAGAGAGGAAATACGCAGTATTTT
CASSGSERGNTQYF
>NA|TRBV7-9|TRBJ2-7|13|NA
TGTGCCAGCAGCTTAGGGCAGGGGAACGAGCAGTACTTC
CASSLGQGNEQYF
>TRBD1|TRBV3-1/TRBV3-2|TRBJ2-2|14|NA
TGTGCCAGCAGCCGACAGGGGGACACCGGGGAGCTGTTTTTT
CASSRQGDTGELFF
>NA|TRBV4-2|TRBJ2-3|13|NA
TGTGCCAGCAGCCGAGACCCGACAGATACGCAGTATTTT
CASSRDPTDTQYF
>TRBD1|TRBV5-4|TRBJ1-1|16|NA
TGTGCCAGCAGCTTGGGGGCGACAGGGCTCAACACTGAAGCTTTCTTT
CASSLGATGLNTEAFF
>NA|TRBV18|TRBJ1-1|15|NA
TGTGCCAGCTCACCTAATGAACAGATGAACACTGAAGCTTTCTTT
CASSPNEQMNTEAFF
>NA|TRBV7-6|TRBJ2-5|13|NA
TGTGCCAGCAGCTTAGCGCAGGAAGAGACCCAGTACTTC
CASSLAQEETQYF
>TRBD1|TRBV14|TRBJ1-2|16|NA
TGTGCCAGCAGCCATCTCTCCGACAGGGACCACTCAGGCTACACCTTC
CASSHLSDRDHSGYTF
>TRBD2|TRBV2|TRBJ2-7|18|NA
TGTGCCAGCAGCGCAATGGGGCTGGTAGCGGGGGGGCTCTACGAGCAGTACTTC
CASSAMGLVAGGLYEQYF
>TRBD1|TRBV28|TRBJ2-3|14|once
TGTGCCAGCAGCCCGGGACAGGGCGCAGATACGCAGTATTTT
CASSPGQGADTQYF
>NA|TRBV28|TRBJ1-2|12|NA
TGTGCCAGCAGTCTAGCTAACTATGGCTACACCTTC
CASSLANYGYTF
>TRBD1|TRBV24-1|TRBJ2-2|18|NA
TGTGCCACCAGTGGATTCCCACAGGGGTTCTCGGGCACCGGGGAGCTGTTTTTT
CATSGFPQGFSGTGELFF
>NA|TRBV27|TRBJ1-4|16|NA
TGTGCCAGCAGTCGGGACAAGGGTGCAACTAATGAAAAACTGTTTTTT
CASSRDKGATNEKLFF
>NA|TRBV28|TRBJ1-6|14|NA
TGTGCCAGCAGTTTGGGGGGAGGGGGTTCACCCCTCCACTTT
CASSLGGGGSPLHF
>NA|TRBV27|TRBJ1-5|16|NA
TGTGCCAGCAGCCAAACGGGGGGTGAAAGCAATCAGCCCCAGCATTTT
CASSQTGGESNQPQHF
>TRBD1|TRBV7-2|TRBJ1-1|15|NA
TGTGCCAGCAGCTGGGACAGGGGGCCGAACACTGAAGCTTTCTTT
CASSWDRGPNTEAFF
>TRBD1|TRBV5-6|TRBJ2-1|16|NA
TGTGCCAGCAGCGATCCGGGACAGGGGGATTACAATGAGCAGTTCTTC
CASSDPGQGDYNEQFF
>NA|TRBV6-4|TRBJ2-7|18|NA
TGTGCCAGCATCTTCGTGGGACCGGGACGGGCGGACAGCTACGAGCAGTACTTC
CASIFVGPGRADSYEQYF
>TRBD2|TRBV5-4|TRBJ2-2|17|NA
TGTGCCAGCACCACCCGCCCGACTAGCGGGGAGACCGGGGAGCTGTTTTTT
CASTTRPTSGETGELFF
>TRBD1|TRBV14|TRBJ2-5|16|NA
TGTGCCAGCAGCCAACGCCGGACAGGGGGCAAGGAGACCCAGTACTTC
CASSQRRTGGKETQYF
>NA|TRBV19|TRBJ2-3|14|NA
TGTGCCAGCACTTCACGGGGGATCACAGATACGCAGTATTTT
CASTSRGITDTQYF
>NA|TRBV6-5|TRBJ1-5|14|once
TGTGCCAGCAGTTACTCATGGGGGGGCCAGCCCCAGCATTTT
CASSYSWGGQPQHF
>NA|TRBV19|TRBJ1-5|12|once
TGTGCCACCCAACGGGCGGGACAGCCCCAGCATTTT
CATQRAGQPQHF
>NA|TRBV19|TRBJ1-6|15|few
TGTGCCAGTACCTCCACAGGGTGGGGTAATTCACCCCTCCACTTT
CASTSTGWGNSPLHF
>NA|TRBV4-2|TRBJ2-7|15|NA
TGTGCCAGCAGCCAAGGGCAGGGGAACTCCTACGAGCAGTACTTC
CASSQGQGNSYEQYF
>TRBD1|TRBV28|TRBJ1-1|17|NA
TGTGCCAGCAGTTCCGGTCCCGGGACAGGTATGAACACTGAAGCTTTCTTT
CASSSGPGTGMNTEAFF
>NA|TRBV14|TRBJ2-5|16|NA
TGTGCCAGCAGCCAAAAAGGACAGTGGGGGTGGGATGACCAGTACTTC
CASSQKGQWGWDDQYF